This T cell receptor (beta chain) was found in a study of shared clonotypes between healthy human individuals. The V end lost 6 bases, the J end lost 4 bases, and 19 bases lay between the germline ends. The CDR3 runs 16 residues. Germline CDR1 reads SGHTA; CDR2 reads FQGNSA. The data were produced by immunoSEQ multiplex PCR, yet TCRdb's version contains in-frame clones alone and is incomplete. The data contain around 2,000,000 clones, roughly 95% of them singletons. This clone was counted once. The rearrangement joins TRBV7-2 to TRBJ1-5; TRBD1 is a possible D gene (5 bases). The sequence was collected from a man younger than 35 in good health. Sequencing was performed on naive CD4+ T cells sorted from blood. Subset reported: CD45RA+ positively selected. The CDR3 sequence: CASSPMALGGNQPQHF. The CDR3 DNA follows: TGTGCCAGCAGTCCTATGGCCCTCGGGGGAAATCAGCCCCAGCATTTT.